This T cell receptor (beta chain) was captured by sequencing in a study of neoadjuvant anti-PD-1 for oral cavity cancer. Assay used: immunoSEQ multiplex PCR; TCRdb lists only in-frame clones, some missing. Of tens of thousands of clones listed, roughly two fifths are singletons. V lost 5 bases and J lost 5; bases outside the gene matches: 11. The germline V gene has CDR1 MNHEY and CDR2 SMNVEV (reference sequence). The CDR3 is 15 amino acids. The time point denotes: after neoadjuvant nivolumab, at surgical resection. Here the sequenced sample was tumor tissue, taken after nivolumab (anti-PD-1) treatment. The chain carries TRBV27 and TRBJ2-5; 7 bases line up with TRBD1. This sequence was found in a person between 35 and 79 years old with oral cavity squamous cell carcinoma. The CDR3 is CASSPLDRVKETQYF. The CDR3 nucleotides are TGTGCCAGCAGTCCACTAGACAGGGTTAAGGAGACCCAGTACTTC.